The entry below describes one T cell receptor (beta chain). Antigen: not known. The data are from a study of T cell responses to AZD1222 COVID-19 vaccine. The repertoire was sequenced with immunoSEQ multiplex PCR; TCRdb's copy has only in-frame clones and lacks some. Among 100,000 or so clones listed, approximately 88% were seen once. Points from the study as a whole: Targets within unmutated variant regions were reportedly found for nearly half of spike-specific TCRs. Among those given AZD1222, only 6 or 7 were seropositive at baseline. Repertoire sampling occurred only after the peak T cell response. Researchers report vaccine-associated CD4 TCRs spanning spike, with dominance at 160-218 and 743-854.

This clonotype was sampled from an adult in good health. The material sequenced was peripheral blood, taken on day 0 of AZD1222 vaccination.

The CDR3 DNA follows: TGTGCCAGCAGCTTGGCCGGCAGGGAAAAATACGAGCAGTACTTC. This encodes CASSLAGREKYEQYF. The chain combines TRBV5-8 with TRBJ2-7; D is perhaps TRBD1 (5 bases). Germline loops: CDR1 SGHTS, CDR2 YDEGEE. Trimming stripped 0 bases from V and 4 bases from J, with 14 bases between. The length of the CDR3 is 15 residues.